This TCR beta chain came from a study of shared clonotypes between healthy human individuals. General study findings and limits: Only a few donors were included, so the genetic and exposure-history diversity represented was limited. Only blood was sampled, and tissue TCR repertoires likely differ from blood ones.

The donor population consisted of healthy HIV-negative adults with no recent acute infections or vaccinations. All of the donors resided in Nashville, Tennessee, and each was a Caucasian adult. As to this clone: Antigen unknown.

TCRdb's table, derived via immunoSEQ multiplex PCR, lists solely in-frame clones and lacks some. The sample holds hundreds of thousands of clones; 77% are singletons and the top ten take around 12%. This CDR3 has 17 residues. Trimming shortened V by 5 bases and J by 4 bases, and 21 bases separated the two germline ends. Per the germline V gene, CDR1 is SGHTA and CDR2 is FQGNSA. The sequenced material came from PBMCs. The chain employs TRBV7-2 and TRBJ2-1; D possibly corresponds to TRBD2 (6 bases). The receptor comes from a woman aged 40-49 years in good health. Some clones in this sample may be carry-over from other donors' samples. CDR3 coding DNA: TGTGCCAGCAGCCCCCAAGGAGGGCGGGGAGGATACAATGAGCAGTTCTTC. Amino acid sequence: CASSPQGGRGGYNEQFF.